The source of this TCR beta chain is a study of blood T cell repertoires in COVID-19. At the level of the study: Spain, Italy and the United States supplied samples that represented acute and convalescent COVID-19. PBMCs, B-cell-depleted T cells, or T cells provided the cDNA or gDNA that made up the material.

As originally analysed: Reference gene primer amplification gave estimated nucleated cell counts. The protocol was immunoSEQ multiplex PCR, while the TCRdb copy is restricted to in-frame clones and leaves out a portion. The DNA gave D and trimming, while V, J and clone size come from that table. Of about 100,000 clones listed, about 86% were seen once; the top ten hold 5%. This CDR3 has 14 residues. Germline-derived CDR1 and CDR2 are SGHDN and FVKESK. Unmatched junction bases numbered 6, after V lost 0 bases and J lost 10 bases. The receptor was derived from a human donor in a cohort sampled during active COVID-19. The chain joins TRBV14 to TRBJ2-7, with 10 bases identical to TRBD1. The sequenced material came from peripheral blood. CDR3: CASSQEGTGALQYF. The CDR3, as DNA: TGTGCCAGCAGCCAAGAAGGGACAGGGGCACTTCAGTACTTC.